This TCR beta chain stems from a study of blood T cell repertoires in COVID-19. About the study: Sources were T cells, B-cell-depleted T cells, or PBMCs; the material itself was cDNA or gDNA.

Methods used by the authors: The assay estimated nucleated cells by amplifying reference gene primers. The method was immunoSEQ multiplex PCR; TCRdb's version includes in-frame clones alone and lacks a portion of them. The D gene and trimming were derived from the DNA, and the V and J assignments and clone size from that table. The profile shows more than 200,000 clones, under 90% of them singletons. The CDR3 sequence is 13 residues long. Germline loops: CDR1 MRHNA, CDR2 SNTAGT. Trimming pared 0 bases from V and 12 bases from J, leaving 12 bases between. The genes are TRBV6-4 and TRBJ2-1, with D possibly TRBD1 on 6 matching bases. Sequencing was performed on peripheral blood. The sequence was collected from a man in his fifties or sixties with acute or convalescent COVID-19. The CDR3 DNA reads TGTGCCAGCAGTGACTCCGCGAAGACAGGGCAGTTCTTC. Translation gives CASSDSAKTGQFF.